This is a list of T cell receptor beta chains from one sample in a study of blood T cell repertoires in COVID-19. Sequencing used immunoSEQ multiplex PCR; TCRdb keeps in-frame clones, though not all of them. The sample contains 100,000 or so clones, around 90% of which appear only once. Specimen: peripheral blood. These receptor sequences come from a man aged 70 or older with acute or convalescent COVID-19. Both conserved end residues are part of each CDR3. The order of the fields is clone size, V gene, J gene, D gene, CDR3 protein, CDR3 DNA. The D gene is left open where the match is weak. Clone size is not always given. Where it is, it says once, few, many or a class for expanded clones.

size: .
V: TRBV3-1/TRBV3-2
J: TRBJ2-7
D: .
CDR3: CASSQGTWRERGGRSYEQYF
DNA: TGTGCCAGCAGCCAAGGGACCTGGAGGGAACGGGGCGGAAGGTCCTACGAGCAGTACTTC

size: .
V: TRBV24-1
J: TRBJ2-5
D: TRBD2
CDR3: CATSGSSGRLETQYF
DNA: TGTGCCACCAGTGGTTCCAGCGGGAGGTTAGAGACCCAGTACTTC

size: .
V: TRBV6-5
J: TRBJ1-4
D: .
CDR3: CASSPGRVLFF
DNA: TGTGCCAGCAGCCCCGGCAGGGTACTGTTTTTT

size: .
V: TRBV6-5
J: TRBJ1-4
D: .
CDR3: CASTGWEGKLFF
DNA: TGTGCCAGCACAGGATGGGAGGGAAAACTGTTTTTT

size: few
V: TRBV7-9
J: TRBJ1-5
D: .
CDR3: CASSLQGNQPQHF
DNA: TGTGCCAGCAGCTTACAGGGGAATCAGCCCCAGCATTTT

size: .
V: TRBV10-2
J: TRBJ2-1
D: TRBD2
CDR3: CASYTSGGGNEQFF
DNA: TGCGCCAGCTACACTAGCGGGGGGGGAAATGAGCAGTTCTTC

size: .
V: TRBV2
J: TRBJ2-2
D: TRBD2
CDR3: CASSDPTSGGAGELFF
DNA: TGTGCCAGCAGTGACCCGACTAGCGGGGGTGCCGGGGAGCTGTTTTTT

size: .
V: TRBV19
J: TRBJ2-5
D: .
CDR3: CASSTKQALETQYF
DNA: TGTGCCAGTAGTACAAAACAGGCTCTAGAGACCCAGTACTTC

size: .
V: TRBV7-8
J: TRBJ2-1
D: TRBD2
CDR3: CASRPGLAHSSGYNEQFF
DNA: TGTGCCAGCAGACCGGGACTAGCGCACTCAAGCGGGTACAATGAGCAGTTCTTC

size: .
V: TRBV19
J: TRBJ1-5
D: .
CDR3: CASSQGQPQHF
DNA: TGTGCCAGTAGTCAGGGTCAGCCCCAGCATTTT

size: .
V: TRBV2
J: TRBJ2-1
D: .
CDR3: CASGQPGLRTTNEQFF
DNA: TGTGCCAGCGGGCAACCGGGACTCAGGACAACAAATGAGCAGTTCTTC

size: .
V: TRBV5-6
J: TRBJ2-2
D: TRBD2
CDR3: CASSLRGGRATGELFF
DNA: TGTGCCAGCAGCTTGAGGGGCGGGAGGGCCACCGGGGAGCTGTTTTTT

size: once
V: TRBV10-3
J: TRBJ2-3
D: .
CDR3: CAISGADYTDTQYF
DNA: TGTGCCATCAGTGGGGCCGATTACACAGATACGCAGTATTTT

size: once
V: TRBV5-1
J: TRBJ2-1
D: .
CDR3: CASSLAPGNEQFF
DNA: TGCGCCAGCAGCTTGGCTCCGGGCAATGAGCAGTTCTTC

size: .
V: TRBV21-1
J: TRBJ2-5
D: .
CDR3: CASSVGTSGGAETQYF
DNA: TGTGCCAGCAGCGTAGGGACTAGCGGGGGTGCCGAGACCCAGTACTTC

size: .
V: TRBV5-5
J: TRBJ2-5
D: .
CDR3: CASSLGQGGETQYF
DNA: TGTGCCAGCAGCTTGGGACAGGGAGGAGAGACCCAGTACTTC

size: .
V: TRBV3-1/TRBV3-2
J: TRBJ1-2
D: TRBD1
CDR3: CASSQDRNYGYTF
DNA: TGTGCCAGCAGCCAGGACAGGAACTATGGCTACACCTTC

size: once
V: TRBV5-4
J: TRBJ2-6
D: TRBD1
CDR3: CASSLQQGAGANVLTF
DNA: TGTGCCAGCAGCCTCCAACAGGGGGCTGGGGCCAACGTCCTGACTTTC

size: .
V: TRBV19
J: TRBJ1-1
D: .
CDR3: CASSIVGGRNTEAFF
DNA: TGTGCCAGTAGTATAGTAGGAGGACGGAACACTGAAGCTTTCTTT

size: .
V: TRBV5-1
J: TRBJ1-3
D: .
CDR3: CASAPDRSGNTIYF
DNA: TGCGCCAGCGCTCCAGATCGTTCTGGAAACACCATATATTTT

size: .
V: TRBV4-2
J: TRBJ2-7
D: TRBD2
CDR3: CASSQTSGRASYEQYF
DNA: TGTGCCAGCAGCCAGACTAGCGGGAGGGCATCCTACGAGCAGTACTTC

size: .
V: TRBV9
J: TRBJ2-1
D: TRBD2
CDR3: CASGGSGTSGMRNEQFF
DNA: TGTGCCAGCGGGGGTTCCGGGACTAGCGGGATGAGGAATGAGCAGTTCTTC

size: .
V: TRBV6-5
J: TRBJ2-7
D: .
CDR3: CASSYRTSRDEQYF
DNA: TGTGCCAGCAGTTACCGAACTAGCCGGGACGAGCAGTACTTC

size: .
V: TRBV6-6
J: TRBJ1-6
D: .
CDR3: CASSYVGGRDSPLHF
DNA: TGTGCCAGCAGTTACGTCGGGGGTAGGGATTCACCCCTCCACTTT

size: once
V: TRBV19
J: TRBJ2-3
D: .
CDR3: CASSIQEGTDTQYF
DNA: TGTGCCAGTAGTATACAGGAGGGCACAGATACGCAGTATTTT

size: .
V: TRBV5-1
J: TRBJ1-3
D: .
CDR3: CASSLDGAAGNTIYF
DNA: TGCGCCAGCAGCTTGGATGGGGCAGCTGGAAACACCATATATTTT

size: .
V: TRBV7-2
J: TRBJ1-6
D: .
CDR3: CASSLSWGGINSPLHF
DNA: TGTGCCAGCAGCTTAAGTTGGGGGGGTATTAATTCACCCCTCCACTTT

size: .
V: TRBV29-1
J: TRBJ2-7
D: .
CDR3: CSALLTYEQYF
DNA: TGCAGCGCTCTACTAACCTACGAGCAGTACTTC

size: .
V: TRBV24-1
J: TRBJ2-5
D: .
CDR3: CATSYPGGEGETQYF
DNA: TGTGCCACTAGCTACCCCGGGGGAGAGGGAGAGACCCAGTACTTC